This T cell receptor (beta chain) is drawn from a study of cytomegalovirus exposure and HLA in healthy donors. This PCR relied on a set of 60 Vbeta primers and 13 Jbeta primers. Sequenced by immunoSEQ multiplex PCR; TCRdb stores in-frame clones only, minus some. The table lists over 95,000 clones, roughly 80% of them singletons. Comments on this clone: Its cognate antigen is unknown.

Germline CDR1 LNHNV, CDR2 YYDKDF (reference sequence). The junction had 2 bases not matched to a gene; V was cut back by 0 bases and J by 1 base. CDR3 length: 16 amino acids. Whole-study findings and limits: For most TCR beta V segments, an earlier analysis put the productive rate at about 90% or about 30% of the time. Roughly even sequencing depth across donors was the assumption behind the presence/absence analyses. As a later analysis revealed, most CMV-associated TCR beta chains appeared HLA-restricted. More clonal expansion characterized HLA-associated TCR beta chains than equally common others in a later analysis.

The sample comprised PBMCs. This sequence was found in a man in his forties or fifties in good health and CMV-seronegative. The V and J genes are TRBV15 and TRBJ2-3; 9 nucleotides agree with TRBD2. The chain's CDR3 is CATSREEREGTDTQYF. The CDR3 DNA is TGTGCCACCAGCAGAGAGGAGCGGGAGGGCACAGATACGCAGTATTTT. The variable domain in full, completed from reference TRBV15 and TRBJ2-3, reads DAMVIQNPRYQVTQFGKPVTLSCSQTLNHNVMYWYQQKSSQAPKLLFHYYDKDFNNEADTPDNFQSRRPNTSFCFLDIRSPGLGDTAMYLCATSREEREGTDTQYFGPGTRLTVL.